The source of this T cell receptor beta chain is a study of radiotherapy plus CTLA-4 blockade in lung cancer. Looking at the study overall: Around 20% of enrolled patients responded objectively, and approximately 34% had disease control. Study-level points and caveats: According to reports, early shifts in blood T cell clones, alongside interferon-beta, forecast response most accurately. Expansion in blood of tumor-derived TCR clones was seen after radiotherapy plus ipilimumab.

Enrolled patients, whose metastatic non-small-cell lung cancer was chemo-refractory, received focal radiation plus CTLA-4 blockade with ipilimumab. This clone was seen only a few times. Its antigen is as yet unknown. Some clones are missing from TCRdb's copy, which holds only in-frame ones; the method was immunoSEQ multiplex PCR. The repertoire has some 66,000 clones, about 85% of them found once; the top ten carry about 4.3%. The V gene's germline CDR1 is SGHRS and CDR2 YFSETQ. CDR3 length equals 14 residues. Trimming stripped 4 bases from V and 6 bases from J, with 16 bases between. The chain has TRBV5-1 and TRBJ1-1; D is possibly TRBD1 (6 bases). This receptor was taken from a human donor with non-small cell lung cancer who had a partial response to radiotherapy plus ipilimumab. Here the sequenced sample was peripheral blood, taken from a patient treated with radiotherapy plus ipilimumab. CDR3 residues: CASSGGRVGSEAFF. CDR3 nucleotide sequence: TGCGCCAGCAGCGGGGGCAGGGTGGGCTCTGAAGCTTTCTTT.